This T cell receptor beta chain was obtained from a study of shared clonotypes between healthy human individuals. The CDR3 is 15 residues long. CDR1 MDHEN and CDR2 SYDVKM come from the germline V gene. V lost 5 bases and J 4 bases, leaving 18 bases between the germline ends. Naive CD45RA+ and memory CD45RA-negative subsets were split from CD4+ cells. Data came from immunoSEQ multiplex PCR; TCRdb stores just in-frame clones and leaves some out. The sample comprises approximately 720,000 clones, about two thirds of which are singletons, and about 2% rests with the top ten. The TCR originated in a young woman in good health. The sequenced material came from memory CD4+ T cells sorted from blood. The subset here: CD45RA-negative fraction. This sequence joins TRBV28 and TRBJ2-7; possible D gene TRBD2, 5 bases. CDR3 sequence: CASSTSSTRSYEQYF. The CDR3 nucleotides read TGTGCCAGCAGTACATCTAGTACTAGATCTTACGAGCAGTACTTC.